This TCR beta chain stems from a study of CD8 T cells in Susac syndrome. Reverse transcription of roughly 0.45 to 1 ug RNA was performed with random hexamers. TCRdb re-called the immunoSEQ multiplex PCR reads through MiXCR, storing one row per CDR3 protein. This sample has under 150,000 distinct CDR3 sequences, with 95% found just once. The T cells that were sequenced for TCR beta were CD8+ and CD4+ cells from blood. Recently defined diagnostic criteria for definite or probable disease were fulfilled by Susac syndrome patients. TEMRA cells underwent FACS enrichment and CD8+ and CD4+ T cells underwent negative isolation. This TCR derives from a human donor with Susac syndrome. Specimen: CD4+ T cells from PBMCs.

CDR3 sequence (DNA): TGTGCCAGCAGTTCCCACGACAGGGGGGGAGAGACCCAGTACTTC. Its protein product is CASSSHDRGGETQYF. This chain links TRBV6-6 with TRBJ2-5, with 9 bases matching TRBD1. V gave up 4 bases and J gave up 4 bases; unmatched junction bases: 7. The germline gives CDR1 MNHNY, CDR2 SVGAGI (reference sequence). The CDR3 is 15 amino acids.